Below, 24 T cell receptor beta chains from the same sample are listed, as sequenced in a study of OX40 agonist ivuxolimab in advanced cancers. The table came from immunoSEQ multiplex PCR; TCRdb's copy has only in-frame clones and leaves some out. The sample lists tens of thousands of clones; just under 85% were seen once. The starting material was CD4+ or CD8+ T cells sorted from blood, obtained in a trial of the OX40 agonist ivuxolimab. These receptor sequences come from an adult with an advanced solid tumor such as melanoma, head and neck, liver or kidney cancer.

This chain links TRBV19 with TRBJ2-1; 10 positions agree with TRBD2. CDR3 length: 17 residues. The ends lost 5 bases at V and 0 bases at J; junction bases unmatched: 7. Looked up from germline, CDR1 is LNHDA and CDR2 is SQIVND (reference sequence). The CDR3 sequence is CASSLRSSGSSYNEQFF. CDR3 sequence (DNA): TGTGCCAGTAGTCTGCGATCTAGCGGGAGCTCCTACAATGAGCAGTTCTTC.

The CDR3 region is CATSRDRGTTNNEQFF. CDR3 nucleotides: TGTGCCACCAGCAGAGATCGGGGGACAACCAACAATGAGCAGTTCTTC. The chain recombines TRBV15 with TRBJ2-1; D is tentatively TRBD1 or TRBD2 (6 bases each). V was clipped by 0 bases and J by 5 bases, with 14 bases between them. Looked up from germline, CDR1 is LNHNV and CDR2 is YYDKDF (reference sequence). The CDR3 is made up of 16 amino acids.

This chain uses TRBV19 with TRBJ2-2; 13 positions agree with TRBD2. The V and J ends lost 5 bases and 6 bases, in that order; junction bases with no gene match: 3. In germline, CDR1 is LNHDA, CDR2 SQIVND (reference sequence). CDR3 length: 15 amino acids. Here the CDR3 DNA reads TGTGCCAGTAGTCCGGGACTAGCGGGGCCCGGGGAGCTGTTTTTT. Translated: CASSPGLAGPGELFF.

V is TRBV2 and J is TRBJ2-1; unclear D gene. Germline V gene sequence: CDR1 SNHLY, CDR2 FYNNEI. The CDR3 is 13 amino acids. V lost 4 bases and J lost 6, with 10 bases in between. CDR3 DNA sequence: TGTGCCAGCAGTGTAACTGGATTCAATGAGCAGTTCTTC. This codes for CASSVTGFNEQFF.

The chain carries TRBV30 and TRBJ2-6, with D perhaps matching TRBD1 (6 bases). With 3 bases removed from V and 0 bases from J, the gap between germline ends came to 15 bases. This CDR3 is 17 amino acids long. Germline CDR1 GTSNPN, CDR2 SVGIG (reference sequence). The CDR3 region has the DNA TGTGCCTGGAGCTACAGGGATGCCTTCTCTGGGGCCAACGTCCTGACTTTC. Protein sequence: CAWSYRDAFSGANVLTF.

This chain uses TRBV29-1 with TRBJ2-5; TRBD2 matches at 10 bases. The germline V gene encodes CDR1 SQVTM and CDR2 ANQGSEA. V shed 6 bases and J 7 bases; nucleotides not matched to a gene: 11. The CDR3 sequence is 14 residues long. This CDR3 is CSVKGSGGSRTQYF. The CDR3 DNA sequence: TGCAGCGTCAAAGGTAGCGGGGGGAGTCGGACCCAGTACTTC.

The V gene is TRBV4-3, the J gene TRBJ1-2; tentative D call: TRBD1 (5 bases). Germline loops: CDR1 LGHNA, CDR2 YSLEER. V was cut by 1 base and J by 0 bases, with 12 bases left in between. The CDR3 spans 16 residues. CDR3: CASSQGPDTTNYGYTF. In DNA form, the CDR3 reads TGCGCCAGCAGCCAAGGGCCGGACACGACTAACTATGGCTACACCTTC.

V and J are TRBV19 and TRBJ1-5, with D unclear. The CDR3 contains 15 residues. Germline CDR1 LNHDA, CDR2 SQIVND (reference sequence). The germline V and J ends were trimmed by 9 bases and 6 bases, with 21 bases remaining between them. This chain's CDR3 is CASRGYAPVGQPQHF. CDR3 in DNA: TGTGCCAGCCGCGGGTATGCCCCTGTAGGTCAGCCCCAGCATTTT.

This clone showed up just a few times. The V gene is TRBV2, the J gene TRBJ2-1; D possibly matches TRBD1 or TRBD2 (5 bases each). Germline-derived CDR1 and CDR2 are SNHLY and FYNNEI. The CDR3 is 14 residues long. V was shortened by 7 bases and J by 15 bases, with 25 bases between the two germline ends. The CDR3 DNA reads as TGTGCCAGCAAGGGAACGGGTTCTCGGGGACCGGGGTTCTTC. It translates to CASKGTGSRGPGFF.

V and J are TRBV27 and TRBJ1-6, with D perhaps matching TRBD1 (6 bases). This CDR3 is built from 14 residues. V lost 4 bases, J lost 7 bases, and 11 bases lay in between. Germline lookup yields CDR1 MNHEY and CDR2 SMNVEV (reference sequence). The CDR3, as DNA: TGTGCCAGCAGTTCACACAGGGAGAATTCACCCCTCCACTTT. Its protein product is CASSSHRENSPLHF.

This rearrangement joins TRBV5-1 to TRBJ1-3; D not resolved. V gave up 4 bases and J gave up 4 bases, with 12 bases separating them. CDR1 and CDR2 (germline): SGHRS, YFSETQ. CDR3 length: 14 amino acids. The CDR3 DNA reads TGCGCCAGCAGCCCCCTGGACGAAGGAAACACCATATATTTT. Its protein is CASSPLDEGNTIYF.

This clone occurred a few times. The chain carries TRBV4-3 and TRBJ2-3; TRBD2 matches at 9 bases. This CDR3 is 17 amino acids long. The ends lost 4 bases at V and 3 bases at J; junction bases unmatched: 11. Germline lookup yields CDR1 LGHNA and CDR2 YSLEER. CDR3 in amino acids: CASSPRGGLRYTDTQYF. CDR3 bases: TGCGCCAGCAGCCCGCGGGGGGGCCTTAGGTATACAGATACGCAGTATTTT.

This clone was detected once. This chain joins TRBV14 and TRBJ2-2; D is undetermined. V dropped 4 bases and J dropped 2 bases, with 11 bases sitting between them. This CDR3 is built from 15 residues. Germline CDR1 SGHDN, CDR2 FVKESK. In DNA, the CDR3 is TGTGCCAGCAGCCGGCAGCCTCCTAACACCGGGGAGCTGTTTTTT. Translated, it gives CASSRQPPNTGELFF.

This chain joins TRBV2 and TRBJ1-2, with 9 bases fitting TRBD1. Germline lookup yields CDR1 SNHLY and CDR2 FYNNEI. V dropped 4 bases and J dropped 8; count of bases not matched to a gene: 8. The CDR3 contains 14 residues. As DNA, the CDR3 is TGTGCCAGCAGTGTCCTACAGGGGGCTGGGGGCTACACCTTC. Its translation: CASSVLQGAGGYTF.

This chain uses TRBV30 with TRBJ2-5; TRBD2 matches 12 bases. The CDR3 is made up of 17 amino acids. CDR1 is GTSNPN and CDR2 is SVGIG in the germline V gene (reference sequence). V lost 4 bases to trimming and J lost 3 bases; unmatched junction nucleotides: 12. The CDR3 DNA sequence: TGTGCCTGGACTAGCGGACTAGCGGGACCGGGAGAAGAGACCCAGTACTTC. Translating gives CAWTSGLAGPGEETQYF.

This chain connects TRBV5-1 to TRBJ1-3; D is perhaps TRBD1 (5 bases). The CDR3 totals 14 residues. Germline values: CDR1 SGHRS, CDR2 YFSETQ. Trimming removed 1 base from V and 2 bases from J, with 7 bases in between. The CDR3: CASSLRGAGNTIYF. CDR3 coding DNA: TGCGCCAGCAGCTTGAGAGGGGCTGGAAACACCATATATTTT.

V and J are TRBV4-2 and TRBJ2-7; 7 nucleotides match TRBD2. CDR3 length equals 15 residues. Trimming at V came to 1 base and at J to 2 bases, leaving 5 bases not matched to a gene. Germline V gene sequence: CDR1 LGHNA, CDR2 YNFKEQ. This CDR3 reads CASSQGLAATYEQYF. The CDR3 bases are TGTGCCAGCAGCCAAGGGCTAGCGGCTACCTACGAGCAGTACTTC.

The chain carries TRBV4-2 and TRBJ2-3; the match to TRBD2 covers 12 bases. The junction had 3 bases not matched to a gene; V was cut back by 1 base and J by 4 bases. The CDR3 is 16 amino acids. In germline, CDR1 is LGHNA, CDR2 YNFKEQ. This CDR3 is CASSQGGTSGPDTQYF. CDR3 DNA sequence: TGTGCCAGCAGCCAAGGAGGGACTAGCGGGCCAGATACGCAGTATTTT.

V gene TRBV28 combines with J gene TRBJ1-1, with D perhaps matching TRBD1 (5 bases). The V gene's germline CDR1 is MDHEN and CDR2 SYDVKM. The CDR3 extends over 15 amino acids. Trimming took off 5 bases at V and 2 bases at J, with 15 bases between the two ends. CDR3 nucleotides: TGTGCCAGCAGTGTTCGTCGGGGGACCAACACTGAAGCTTTCTTT. The encoded protein is CASSVRRGTNTEAFF.

This clone appeared once. The chain joins TRBV10-3 to TRBJ2-7; the D gene is possibly TRBD1 (5 bases). This CDR3 contains 15 residues. V was shortened by 2 bases and J by 7 bases, with 18 bases between the two germline ends. Per the germline V gene, CDR1 is ENHRY and CDR2 is SYGVKD. CDR3 region: CAISESRLGAREQYF. CDR3 nucleotides: TGTGCCATCAGTGAGAGTCGCCTAGGGGCGAGGGAGCAGTACTTC.

This sequence joins TRBV28 and TRBJ1-4, with D maybe TRBD1 (5 bases). The V end lost 2 bases, the J end lost 8 bases, and 15 bases lay between the germline ends. Germline V CDR1 and CDR2: MDHEN, SYDVKM. The CDR3 is 15 residues long. CDR3 protein: CASSLDQGSGEKLFF. The CDR3 DNA sequence: TGTGCCAGCAGTTTAGATCAGGGTTCAGGGGAAAAACTGTTTTTT.

The rearrangement joins TRBV7-9 to TRBJ2-7, with 9 bases identical to TRBD1. V gave up 9 bases and J gave up 4 bases; unmatched junction bases: 10. CDR1 is SEHNR, CDR2 FQNEAQ, per germline (reference sequence). This CDR3 region has 14 residues. The CDR3 reads CASSTGGRRYEQYF. The CDR3 bases are TGTGCCAGTTCTACAGGGGGCCGCAGATACGAGCAGTACTTC.

V is TRBV2 and J is TRBJ1-6; a possible D gene is TRBD1 (6 bases). Trimming removed 10 bases from V and 8 bases from J, with 18 bases in between. Germline V gives CDR1 SNHLY, CDR2 FYNNEI. This CDR3 is 14 amino acids long. Here the CDR3 reads CATVLQGGYSPLHF. The CDR3 coding sequence is TGTGCCACCGTCCTACAGGGTGGTTATTCACCCCTCCACTTT. The variable domain in full, with the rest retrieved from reference TRBV2 and TRBJ1-6, is EPEVTQTPSHQVTQMGQEVILRCVPISNHLYFYWYRQILGQKVEFLVSFYNNEISEKSEIFDDQFSVERPDGSNFTLKIRSTKLEDSAMYFCATVLQGGYSPLHFGNGTRLTVT.

V is TRBV4-3 and J is TRBJ2-1, with a tentative D call TRBD2 (6 bases). The CDR3 consists of 18 residues. Trimming cost V 4 bases and J 4 bases, with 23 bases left between them. CDR1 and CDR2 from the germline V gene are LGHNA and YSLEER. CDR3 sequence (DNA): TGCGCCAGCAGCCGCCGTTACGCCGGGACTTGGCCATACAATGAGCAGTTCTTC. Residues: CASSRRYAGTWPYNEQFF.